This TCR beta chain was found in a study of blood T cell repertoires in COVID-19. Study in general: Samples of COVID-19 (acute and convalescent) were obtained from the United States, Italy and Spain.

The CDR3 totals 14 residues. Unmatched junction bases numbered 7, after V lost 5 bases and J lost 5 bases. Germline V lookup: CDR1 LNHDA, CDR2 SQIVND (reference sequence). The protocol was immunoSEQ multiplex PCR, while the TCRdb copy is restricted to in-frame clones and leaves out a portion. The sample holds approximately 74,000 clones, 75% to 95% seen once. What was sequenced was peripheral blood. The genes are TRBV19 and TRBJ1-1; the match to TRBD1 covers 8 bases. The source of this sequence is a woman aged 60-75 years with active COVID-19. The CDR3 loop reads CASSVPRGLTEAFF. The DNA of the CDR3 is TGTGCCAGTAGTGTACCCAGGGGGCTGACTGAAGCTTTCTTT.